The following is a TCR beta chain sequence with its context. The sample originates from a study of blood T cell repertoires in COVID-19. Between the trimmed V and J ends, which lost 4 bases and 11 bases, there was a span of 17 bases. Germline-derived CDR1 and CDR2 are SEHNR and FQNEAQ (reference sequence). The CDR3 loop spans 14 amino acids. Only in-frame clones appear in the TCRdb table, and some are missing; sequencing was by immunoSEQ multiplex PCR. The data hold over 200,000 clones, with roughly nine tenths observed a single time. The sequence was obtained from a human donor in a cohort exposed to, infected with or recovered from COVID-19 (not recorded which). The donor label of this sample is uncertain. J is TRBJ1-4 and V is TRBV7-9, with D perhaps matching TRBD1 (6 bases). Input material: PBMCs or T cells enriched from blood (not recorded which). CDR3 residues: CASSSLRVQGKLFF. The CDR3 DNA is TGTGCCAGCAGCTCCCTCAGGGTACAGGGCAAACTGTTTTTT.